A selection of T cell receptor beta chains follows, all from one sample in a study of shared clonotypes between healthy human individuals. Using immunoSEQ multiplex PCR, the repertoire was profiled, and TCRdb retains in-frame clones only, with some absent. The data hold 1,500,000 or so clones, with just under 99% observed a single time. Specimen: naive CD4+ T cells sorted from blood. The receptors come from a man aged 25-45 years in good health. Both conserved end residues are part of each CDR3. Fields, in order: J gene, clone size, D gene, V gene, CDR3 DNA, CDR3 protein. D genes are given only for firm matches. Rows give clone size only sometimes, using once, few, many, or a class for an expanded clone.

j_gene: TRBJ2-2
abundance: -
d_gene: TRBD1
v_gene: TRBV14
CDR3nt: TGTGCCAGCAGCCAACTACCGGGGCAGGGGGCCACCGGGGAGCTGTTTTTT
CDR3aa: CASSQLPGQGATGELFF

j_gene: TRBJ2-4
abundance: -
d_gene: -
v_gene: TRBV29-1
CDR3nt: TGCAGCGTGGGGGCTAGCGTGAAAAACATTCAGTACTTC
CDR3aa: CSVGASVKNIQYF

j_gene: TRBJ2-7
abundance: -
d_gene: -
v_gene: TRBV29-1
CDR3nt: TGCAGCGTAACCGGGACATTGACCTACGAGCAGTACTTC
CDR3aa: CSVTGTLTYEQYF

j_gene: TRBJ2-2
abundance: few
d_gene: TRBD2
v_gene: TRBV5-1
CDR3nt: TGCGCCAGCAGCTTGGCTAGCGGGAGGAACACCGGGGAGCTGTTTTTT
CDR3aa: CASSLASGRNTGELFF

j_gene: TRBJ2-7
abundance: -
d_gene: TRBD1
v_gene: TRBV28
CDR3nt: TGTGCCAGCAGGGGGGGGACAGGGCCTTACGAGCAGTACTTC
CDR3aa: CASRGGTGPYEQYF

j_gene: TRBJ2-1
abundance: -
d_gene: -
v_gene: TRBV4-3
CDR3nt: TGCGCCAGCAGCCAGATAATGCTCTACAATGAGCAGTTCTTC
CDR3aa: CASSQIMLYNEQFF

j_gene: TRBJ2-3
abundance: -
d_gene: TRBD2
v_gene: TRBV30
CDR3nt: TGTGCCTGGAGTGATAGGGGAGGGGACACAGATACGCAGTATTTT
CDR3aa: CAWSDRGGDTDTQYF

j_gene: TRBJ2-4
abundance: -
d_gene: -
v_gene: TRBV5-1
CDR3nt: TGCGCCAGCAGCTTGGCAGGGCTAGCCAAAAACATTCAGTACTTC
CDR3aa: CASSLAGLAKNIQYF

j_gene: TRBJ1-4
abundance: -
d_gene: -
v_gene: TRBV5-1
CDR3nt: TGCGCCAGCAGCGAGGCTGAAAGGGAAAAACTGTTTTTT
CDR3aa: CASSEAEREKLFF

j_gene: TRBJ1-1
abundance: -
d_gene: TRBD1
v_gene: TRBV5-1
CDR3nt: TGCGCCAGCAGCTTATCAGCCAGGGGGCAAACTGAAGCTTTCTTT
CDR3aa: CASSLSARGQTEAFF

j_gene: TRBJ2-3
abundance: -
d_gene: -
v_gene: TRBV9
CDR3nt: TGTGCCAGCAGCGTAGGATGGGGACACTTAACAGATACGCAGTATTTT
CDR3aa: CASSVGWGHLTDTQYF

j_gene: TRBJ2-6
abundance: -
d_gene: -
v_gene: TRBV30
CDR3nt: TGTGCCTGGGGACAGCCGGACTCTGGGGCCAACGTCCTGACTTTC
CDR3aa: CAWGQPDSGANVLTF

j_gene: TRBJ2-7
abundance: -
d_gene: TRBD1
v_gene: TRBV5-1
CDR3nt: TGCGCCAGCAGCCGACAGGGAAAATCCTACGAGCAGTACTTC
CDR3aa: CASSRQGKSYEQYF

j_gene: TRBJ1-2
abundance: -
d_gene: -
v_gene: TRBV7-6
CDR3nt: TGTGCCAGCAGCTCAAGTCCGGGGATAGGCGGCTACACCTTC
CDR3aa: CASSSSPGIGGYTF

j_gene: TRBJ2-5
abundance: -
d_gene: TRBD2
v_gene: TRBV5-1
CDR3nt: TGCGCCAGCAGTATAGCGGGATCGTACCAAGAGACCCAGTACTTC
CDR3aa: CASSIAGSYQETQYF